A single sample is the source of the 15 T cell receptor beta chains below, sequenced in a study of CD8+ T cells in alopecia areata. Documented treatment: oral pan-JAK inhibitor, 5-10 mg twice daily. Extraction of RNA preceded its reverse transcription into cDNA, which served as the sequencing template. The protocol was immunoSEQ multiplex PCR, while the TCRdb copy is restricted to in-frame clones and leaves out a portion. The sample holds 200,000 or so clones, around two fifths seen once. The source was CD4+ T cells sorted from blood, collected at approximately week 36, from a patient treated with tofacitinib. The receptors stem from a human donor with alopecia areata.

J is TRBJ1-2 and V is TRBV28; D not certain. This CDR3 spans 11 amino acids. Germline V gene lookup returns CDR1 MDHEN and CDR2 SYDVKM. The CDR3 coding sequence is TGTGTCGCCTCGGGGAACTATGGCTACACCTTC. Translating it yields CVASGNYGYTF.

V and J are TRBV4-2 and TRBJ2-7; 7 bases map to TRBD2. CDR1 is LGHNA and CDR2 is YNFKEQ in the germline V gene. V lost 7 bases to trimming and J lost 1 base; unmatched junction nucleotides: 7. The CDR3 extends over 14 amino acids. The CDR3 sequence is CASTSASGSYEQYF. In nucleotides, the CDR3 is TGTGCCAGCACCTCGGCTAGCGGTTCCTACGAGCAGTACTTC.

CDR3 in DNA: TGTGCCAGCACACAATCCTCGGGTGAGCAGTTCTTC. Translating it yields CASTQSSGEQFF. The rearrangement joins TRBV7-9 to TRBJ2-1; D is unresolved. This CDR3 has 12 residues. Germline V gene lookup returns CDR1 SEHNR and CDR2 FQNEAQ (reference sequence). Trimming cost V 7 bases and J 9 bases, with 13 bases left between them.

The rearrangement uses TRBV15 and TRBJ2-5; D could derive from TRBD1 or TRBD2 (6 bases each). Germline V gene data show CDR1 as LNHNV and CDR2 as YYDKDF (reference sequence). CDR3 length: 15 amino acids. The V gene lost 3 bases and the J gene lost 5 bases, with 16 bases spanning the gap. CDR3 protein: CATSRDFRGPETQYF. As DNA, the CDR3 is TGTGCCACCAGCAGGGACTTCCGGGGGCCCGAGACCCAGTACTTC.

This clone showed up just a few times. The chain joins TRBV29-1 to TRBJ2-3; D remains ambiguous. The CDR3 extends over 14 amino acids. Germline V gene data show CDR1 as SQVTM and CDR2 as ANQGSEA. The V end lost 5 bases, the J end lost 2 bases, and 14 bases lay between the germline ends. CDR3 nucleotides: TGCAGCGTTATCCGACCGCGGATCACAGATACGCAGTATTTT. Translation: CSVIRPRITDTQYF.

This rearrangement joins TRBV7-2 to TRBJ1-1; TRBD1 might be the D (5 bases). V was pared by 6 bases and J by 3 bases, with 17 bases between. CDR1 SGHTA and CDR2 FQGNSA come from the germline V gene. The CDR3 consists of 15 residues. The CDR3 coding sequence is TGTGCCAGCAGGCACTTCCCGACAGCCTACACTGAAGCTTTCTTT. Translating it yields CASRHFPTAYTEAFF.

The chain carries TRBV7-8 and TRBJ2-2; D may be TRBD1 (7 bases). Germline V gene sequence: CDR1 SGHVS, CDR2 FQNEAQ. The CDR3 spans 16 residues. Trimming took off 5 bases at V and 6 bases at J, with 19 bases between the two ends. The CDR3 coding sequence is TGTGCCAGCAGCATCGACAGGGCGGGATCCTCCGGGGAGCTGTTTTTT. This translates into CASSIDRAGSSGELFF.

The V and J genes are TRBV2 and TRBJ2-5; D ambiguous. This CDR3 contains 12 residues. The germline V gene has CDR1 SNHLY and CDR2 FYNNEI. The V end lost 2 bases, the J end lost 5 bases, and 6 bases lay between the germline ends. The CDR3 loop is CASSEYWETQYF. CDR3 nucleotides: TGTGCCAGCAGTGAATATTGGGAGACCCAGTACTTC.

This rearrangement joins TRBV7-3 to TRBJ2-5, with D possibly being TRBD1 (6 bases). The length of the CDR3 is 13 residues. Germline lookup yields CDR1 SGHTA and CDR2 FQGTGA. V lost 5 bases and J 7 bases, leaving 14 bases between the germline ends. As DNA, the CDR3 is TGTGCCAGCAGCCGAACAGGGCCAGGGACCCAGTACTTC. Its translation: CASSRTGPGTQYF. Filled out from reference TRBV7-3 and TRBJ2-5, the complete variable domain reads GAGVSQTPSNKVTEKGKYVELRCDPISGHTALYWYRQSLGQGPEFLIYFQGTGAADDSGLPNDRFFAVRPEGSVSTLKIQRTERGDSAVYLCASSRTGPGTQYFGPGTRLLVL.

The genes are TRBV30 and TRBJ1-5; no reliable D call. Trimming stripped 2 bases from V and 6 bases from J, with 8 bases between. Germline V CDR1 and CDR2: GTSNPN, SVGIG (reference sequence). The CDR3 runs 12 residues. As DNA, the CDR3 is TGTGCCTGGAGTCGGGGAGGTCAGCCCCAGCATTTT. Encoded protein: CAWSRGGQPQHF. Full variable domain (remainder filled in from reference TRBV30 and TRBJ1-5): SQTIHQWPATLVQPVGSPLSLECTVEGTSNPNLYWYRQAAGRGLQLLFYSVGIGQISSEVPQNLSASRPQDRQFILSSKKLLLSDSGFYLCAWSRGGQPQHFGDGTRLSIL.

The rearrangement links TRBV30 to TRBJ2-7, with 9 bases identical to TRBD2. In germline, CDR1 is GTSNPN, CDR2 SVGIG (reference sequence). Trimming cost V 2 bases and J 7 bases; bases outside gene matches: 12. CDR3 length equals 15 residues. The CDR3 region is CAWSFLTTSGREQYF. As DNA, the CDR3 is TGTGCCTGGAGTTTTCTCACGACTAGCGGTCGGGAGCAGTACTTC.

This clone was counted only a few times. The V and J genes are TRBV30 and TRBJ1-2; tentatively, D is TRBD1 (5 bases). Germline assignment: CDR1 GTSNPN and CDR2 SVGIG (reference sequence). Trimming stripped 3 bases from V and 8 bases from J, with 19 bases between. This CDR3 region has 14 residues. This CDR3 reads CAWREWGRSRGYTF. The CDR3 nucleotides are TGTGCCTGGAGGGAGTGGGGCAGATCCCGGGGCTACACCTTC.

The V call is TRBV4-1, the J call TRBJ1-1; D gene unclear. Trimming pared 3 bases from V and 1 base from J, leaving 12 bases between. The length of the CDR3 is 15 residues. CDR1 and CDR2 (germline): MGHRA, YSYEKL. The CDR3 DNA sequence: TGCGCCAGCAGCCAGAACAGCAAACCGAACACTGAAGCTTTCTTT. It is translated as CASSQNSKPNTEAFF.

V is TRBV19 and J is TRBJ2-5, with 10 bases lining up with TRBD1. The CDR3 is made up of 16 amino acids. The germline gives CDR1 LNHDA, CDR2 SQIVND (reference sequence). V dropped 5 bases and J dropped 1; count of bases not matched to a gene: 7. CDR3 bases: TGTGCCAGTAGTTCCCGGGACAGGGGACCCCAAGAGACCCAGTACTTC. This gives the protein CASSSRDRGPQETQYF.

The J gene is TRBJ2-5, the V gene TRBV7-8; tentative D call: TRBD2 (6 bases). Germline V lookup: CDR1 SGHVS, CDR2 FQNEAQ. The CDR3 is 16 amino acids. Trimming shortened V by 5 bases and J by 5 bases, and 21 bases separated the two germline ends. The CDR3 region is CASSPGLGGVGETQYF. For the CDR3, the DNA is TGTGCCAGCAGCCCCGGGTTGGGGGGAGTGGGCGAGACCCAGTACTTC.